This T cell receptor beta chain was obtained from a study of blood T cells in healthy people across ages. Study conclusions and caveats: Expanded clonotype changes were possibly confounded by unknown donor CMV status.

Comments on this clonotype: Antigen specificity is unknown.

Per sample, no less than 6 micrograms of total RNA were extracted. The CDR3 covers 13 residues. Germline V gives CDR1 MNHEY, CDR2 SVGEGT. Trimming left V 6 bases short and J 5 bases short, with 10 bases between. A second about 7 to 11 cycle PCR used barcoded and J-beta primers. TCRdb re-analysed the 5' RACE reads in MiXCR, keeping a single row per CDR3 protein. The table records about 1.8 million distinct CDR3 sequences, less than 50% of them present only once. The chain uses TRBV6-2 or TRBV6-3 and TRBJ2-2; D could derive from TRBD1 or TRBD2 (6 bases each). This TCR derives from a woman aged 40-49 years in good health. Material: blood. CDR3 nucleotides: TGTGCCAGCAGGGGGGGCCCAACCGGGGAGCTGTTTTTT. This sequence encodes CASRGGPTGELFF.